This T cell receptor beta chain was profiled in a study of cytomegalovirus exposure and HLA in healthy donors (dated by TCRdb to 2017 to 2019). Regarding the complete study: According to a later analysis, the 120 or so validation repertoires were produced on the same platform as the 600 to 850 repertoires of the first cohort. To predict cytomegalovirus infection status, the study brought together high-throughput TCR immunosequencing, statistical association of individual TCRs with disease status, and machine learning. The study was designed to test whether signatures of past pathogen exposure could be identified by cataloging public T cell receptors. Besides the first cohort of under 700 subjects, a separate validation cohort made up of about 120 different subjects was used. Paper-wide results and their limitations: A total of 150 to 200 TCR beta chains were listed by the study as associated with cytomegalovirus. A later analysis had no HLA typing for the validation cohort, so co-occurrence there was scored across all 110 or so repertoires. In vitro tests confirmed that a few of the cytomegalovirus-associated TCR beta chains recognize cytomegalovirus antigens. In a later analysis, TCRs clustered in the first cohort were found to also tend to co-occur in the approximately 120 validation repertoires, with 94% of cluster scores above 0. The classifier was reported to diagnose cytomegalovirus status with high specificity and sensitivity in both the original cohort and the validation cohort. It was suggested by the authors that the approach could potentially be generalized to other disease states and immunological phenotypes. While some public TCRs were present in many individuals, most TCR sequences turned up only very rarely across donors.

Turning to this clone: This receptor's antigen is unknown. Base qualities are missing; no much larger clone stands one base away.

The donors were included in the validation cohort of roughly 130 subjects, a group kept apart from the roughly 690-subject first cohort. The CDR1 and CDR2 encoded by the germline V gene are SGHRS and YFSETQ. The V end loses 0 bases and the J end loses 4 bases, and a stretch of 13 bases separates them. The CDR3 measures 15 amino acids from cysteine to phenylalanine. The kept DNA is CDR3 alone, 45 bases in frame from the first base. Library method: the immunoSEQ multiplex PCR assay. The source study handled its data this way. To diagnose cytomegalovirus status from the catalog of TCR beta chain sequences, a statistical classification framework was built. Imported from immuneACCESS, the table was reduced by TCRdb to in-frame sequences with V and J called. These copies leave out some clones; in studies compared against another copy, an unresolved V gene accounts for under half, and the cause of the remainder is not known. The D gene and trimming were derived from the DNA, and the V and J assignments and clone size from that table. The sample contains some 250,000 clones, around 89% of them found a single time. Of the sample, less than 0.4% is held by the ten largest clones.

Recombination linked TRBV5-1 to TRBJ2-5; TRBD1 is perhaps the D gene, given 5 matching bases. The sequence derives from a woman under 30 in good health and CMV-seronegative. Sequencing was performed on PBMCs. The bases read TGCGCCAGCAGCTTGGCGGTGTTAAGGGGAGAGACCCAGTACTTC. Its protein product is CASSLAVLRGETQYF.